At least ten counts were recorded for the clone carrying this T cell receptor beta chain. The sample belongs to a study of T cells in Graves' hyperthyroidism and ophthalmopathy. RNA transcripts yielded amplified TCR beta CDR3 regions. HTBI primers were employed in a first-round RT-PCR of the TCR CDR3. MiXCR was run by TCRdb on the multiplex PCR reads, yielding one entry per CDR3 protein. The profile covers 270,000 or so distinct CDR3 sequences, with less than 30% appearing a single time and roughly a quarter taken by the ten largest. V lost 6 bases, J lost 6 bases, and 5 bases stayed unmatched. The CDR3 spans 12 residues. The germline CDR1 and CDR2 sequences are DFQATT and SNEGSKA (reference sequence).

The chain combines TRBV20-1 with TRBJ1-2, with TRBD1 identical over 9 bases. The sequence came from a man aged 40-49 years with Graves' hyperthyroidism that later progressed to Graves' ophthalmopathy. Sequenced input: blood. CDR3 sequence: CSAPGQGNGYTF. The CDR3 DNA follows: TGCAGTGCCCCGGGACAGGGAAATGGCTACACCTTC.